These 18 T cell receptor beta chains originate from one sample sequenced in a study of CD8 T cells in ankylosing spondylitis. TCRdb used MiXCR to reprocess the 5' RACE reads, holding one entry per CDR3 protein. This sample has about 39,000 distinct CDR3 sequences, with around 10% found just once. The sequenced material came from blood, either unsorted or a sorted T cell fraction (not recorded which). These receptors were taken from a male donor with ankylosing spondylitis or in good health (not recorded which).

In its sample, this clonotype was seen many times. This chain uses TRBV11-1 with TRBJ2-5; D perhaps matches TRBD1 (6 bases). The germline CDR1 and CDR2 sequences are SGHAT and FQDESV (reference sequence). The CDR3 has 17 residues. Trimming took off 5 bases at V and 0 bases at J, with 19 bases between the two ends. CDR3 DNA: TGTGCCAGCAGCCTCCCGAGATTCCGGGACAACCAAGAGACCCAGTACTTC. It translates to CASSLPRFRDNQETQYF.

This clonotype occurred once. This chain connects TRBV20-1 to TRBJ2-1; 9 nucleotides align to TRBD2. The germline gives CDR1 DFQATT, CDR2 SNEGSKA (reference sequence). The CDR3 is 20 amino acids. J gave up 0 bases and V 0 bases, and 15 bases lay outside the gene matches. The CDR3: CSARDTTAGGPSSSYNEQFF. CDR3 nucleotides: TGCAGTGCTAGAGATACGACAGCGGGAGGCCCCTCGAGCTCCTACAATGAGCAGTTCTTC.

This clonotype was found many times. The chain links TRBV7-3 to TRBJ2-1; D unresolved. Germline assignment: CDR1 SGHTA and CDR2 FQGTGA. This CDR3 contains 14 residues. The V end was cut by 2 bases, the J end by 2 bases, with 7 bases between. CDR3 nucleotides: TGTGCCAGCAGCTTAGATCCAGCCTACAATGAGCAGTTCTTC. This encodes CASSLDPAYNEQFF.

The sample holds many counts of this clonotype. The CDR3 loop reads CASSQDLRGGNQPQHF. CDR3 nucleotides: TGCGCCAGCAGCCAAGATCTCAGGGGAGGCAATCAGCCCCAGCATTTT. The genes are TRBV4-3 and TRBJ1-5; a weak D match, TRBD1 (6 bases). Per the germline V gene, CDR1 is LGHNA and CDR2 is YSLEER. Trimming removed 0 bases from V and 2 bases from J, with 11 bases in between. The CDR3 runs to 16 residues.

Ten or more counts support this clonotype. This chain joins TRBV7-3 and TRBJ2-7; TRBD2 aligns across 9 bases. The CDR3 runs to 15 residues. CDR1 is SGHTA, CDR2 FQGTGA, per germline. V trimming: 2 bases; J trimming: 4 bases; junction bases outside the gene matches: 6. Here the CDR3 reads CASSLPGLAIYEQYF. The CDR3 DNA reads TGTGCCAGCAGCTTACCCGGACTAGCGATATACGAGCAGTACTTC.

This clonotype appeared many times. The chain combines TRBV2 with TRBJ2-1, with 11 bases identical to TRBD2. Trimming took 7 bases from V and 1 from J; bases not matched to a gene: 6. The germline gives CDR1 SNHLY, CDR2 FYNNEI. The CDR3 is 16 residues long. The CDR3 loop is CASNPLAGGSYNEQFF. The DNA for the CDR3 is TGTGCCAGCAACCCATTAGCGGGAGGGTCCTACAATGAGCAGTTCTTC.

This clonotype occurred many times. The genes are TRBV9 and TRBJ1-2; weak D call: TRBD1 (5 bases). V was clipped by 0 bases and J by 2 bases, with 11 bases between them. The CDR3 is 15 amino acids. Germline V gene lookup returns CDR1 SGDLS and CDR2 YYNGEE. DNA of the CDR3: TGTGCCAGCAGCGTAGGGGGATGGGGGAACTATGGCTACACCTTC. It is translated as CASSVGGWGNYGYTF.

The chain has TRBV4-3 and TRBJ2-5; D uncertain. V was clipped by 1 base and J by 1 base, with 13 bases between them. The CDR3 runs 16 residues. Germline loops: CDR1 LGHNA, CDR2 YSLEER. This CDR3 is CASSQAPSVLQETQYF. The CDR3 nucleotides are TGCGCCAGCAGCCAAGCCCCCTCAGTGCTCCAAGAGACCCAGTACTTC.

This clonotype was counted ten times or more. The chain is built from TRBV12-3 or TRBV12-4 and TRBJ2-2, with D tentatively TRBD1 (5 bases). Deletions cut 3 bases from V and 2 bases from J, with 10 bases between. The CDR3 length is 15 residues. The CDR3 here is CASSFQGINTGELFF. CDR3 DNA: TGTGCCAGCAGTTTCCAGGGAATTAACACCGGGGAGCTGTTTTTT.

There are many counts of this clonotype. This chain joins TRBV5-1 and TRBJ2-3, with 7 bases matching TRBD2. Per germline, CDR1 SGHRS and CDR2 YFSETQ. V trimming: 4 bases; J trimming: 1 base; junction bases outside the gene matches: 3. The CDR3 totals 14 residues. DNA of the CDR3: TGCGCCAGCAGCCCCGGGAGGCGCACAGATACGCAGTATTTT. Translating gives CASSPGRRTDTQYF.

As concerns this clonotype: This clone may be a read error of a much larger clone one base away. This chain connects TRBV3-1 to TRBJ2-7; maybe TRBD1 (6 bases). The CDR3 contains 15 residues. CDR1 is LGHDT and CDR2 is YNNKEL in the germline V gene (reference sequence). The chain's CDR3 is CACSLSRLGGYEQYF. The CDR3 DNA reads as TGTGCCTGCAGCCTGTCCCGCCTAGGGGGCTACGAGCAGTACTTC.

This clonotype was counted at least ten times. The J gene is TRBJ2-5, the V gene TRBV4-1; D may be TRBD2 (5 bases). V dropped 3 bases and J dropped 2 bases, with 16 bases sitting between them. The CDR3 runs to 16 residues. Per germline, CDR1 MGHRA and CDR2 YSYEKL. The CDR3, as DNA: TGCGCCAGCAGCCAGCCCGACCGGGATCCTCAAGAGACCCAGTACTTC. Its translation: CASSQPDRDPQETQYF.

This clonotype was seen ten or more times. The chain recombines TRBV7-3 with TRBJ2-1; D remains ambiguous. The CDR3 runs 13 residues. Trimming shortened V by 5 bases and J by 5 bases, and 10 bases separated the two germline ends. Germline V gene sequence: CDR1 SGHTA, CDR2 FQGTGA. CDR3 coding DNA: TGTGCCAGCAGCGTCTCCCGGGACAATGAGCAGTTCTTC. This gives the protein CASSVSRDNEQFF.

This sequence joins TRBV19 and TRBJ2-1; 9 nucleotides agree with TRBD2. From germline, CDR1 is LNHDA and CDR2 SQIVND (reference sequence). V was pared by 3 bases and J by 4 bases, with 10 bases of the junction left unmatched. This CDR3 contains 17 residues. CDR3 residues: CASSIIAGEGLYNEQFF. CDR3 nucleotides: TGTGCCAGTAGTATTATAGCGGGAGAGGGGTTATACAATGAGCAGTTCTTC.

This clonotype was observed at least ten times. The chain carries TRBV20-1 and TRBJ1-2, with D maybe TRBD1 (5 bases). The CDR3 length is 12 residues. Trimming removed 3 bases at V and 2 bases at J, with 7 bases between. Germline V gene lookup returns CDR1 DFQATT and CDR2 SNEGSKA (reference sequence). CDR3 residues: CSARAGNYGYTF. CDR3 bases: TGCAGTGCTAGGGCAGGGAACTATGGCTACACCTTC.

This clonotype was observed at least ten times. The V call is TRBV7-6, the J call TRBJ2-3; D may be TRBD2 (6 bases). The CDR3 has 16 amino acids. The germline CDR1 and CDR2 sequences are SGHVS and FNYEAQ. Trimming took 2 bases from V and 0 from J, leaving 12 bases between them. The CDR3: CASSLLWEESTDTQYF. In nucleotides, the CDR3 is TGTGCCAGCAGCTTATTGTGGGAGGAGAGCACAGATACGCAGTATTTT.

The chain employs TRBV7-9 and TRBJ2-3, with TRBD2 matching 10 bases. Per germline, CDR1 SEHNR and CDR2 FQNEAQ (reference sequence). The CDR3 runs 17 residues. V lost 5 bases, J lost 0 bases, and 8 bases stayed unmatched. The DNA of the CDR3 is TGTGCCAGCAGCCCGAGGACTAGCGGAAGTAGCACAGATACGCAGTATTTT. It translates to CASSPRTSGSSTDTQYF.

At least ten counts were recorded for this clonotype. This sequence joins TRBV5-1 and TRBJ2-3, with 8 bases lining up with TRBD2. The CDR3 runs to 13 residues. The V and J ends lost 6 bases and 4 bases, in that order; junction bases with no gene match: 4. CDR1 is SGHRS and CDR2 is YFSETQ in the germline V gene. The CDR3 is CASKREIADTQYF. CDR3 DNA sequence: TGCGCCAGCAAGCGGGAGATCGCAGATACGCAGTATTTT.